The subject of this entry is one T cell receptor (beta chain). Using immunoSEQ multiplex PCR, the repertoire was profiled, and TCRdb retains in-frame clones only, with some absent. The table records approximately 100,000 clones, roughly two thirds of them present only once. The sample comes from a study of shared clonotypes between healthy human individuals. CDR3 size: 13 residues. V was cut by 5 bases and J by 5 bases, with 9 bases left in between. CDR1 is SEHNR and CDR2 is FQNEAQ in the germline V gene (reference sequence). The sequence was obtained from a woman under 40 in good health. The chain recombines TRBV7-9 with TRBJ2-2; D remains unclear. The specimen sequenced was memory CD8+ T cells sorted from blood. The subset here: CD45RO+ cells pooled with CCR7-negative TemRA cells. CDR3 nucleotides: TGTGCCAGCAGCGAAATTAGGACCGGGGAGCTGTTTTTT. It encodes CASSEIRTGELFF.